One TCR beta chain is described in this entry. The CDR3 is 17 residues long. Germline V gene sequence: CDR1 SEHNR, CDR2 FQNEAQ (reference sequence). V lost 4 bases, J lost 2 bases, and 18 bases lay in between. The data originate from a study of Ad26.COV2.S vaccination and SARS-CoV-2 variants. The sample's treatment: 19 received Ad26.COV2.S at low or high dose, single or two shots; five or six received placebo; per-sample allocation not given. All samples were drawn on day 63, counting from the first vaccine or placebo injection. This Boston cohort included adults aged 18-55 years. The table came from immunoSEQ multiplex PCR; TCRdb's copy has only in-frame clones and leaves some out. In the table there are approximately 360,000 clones, about four fifths of which are singletons.

The source is a person between 18 and 65 years old who received the Ad26.COV2.S COVID-19 vaccine or a placebo. V is TRBV7-9 and J is TRBJ2-1; unclear D gene. The sequenced sample was peripheral blood, obtained in a trial of Ad26.COV2.S vaccine versus placebo. The CDR3 reads CASSSTLSRVPYNEQFF. CDR3 coding DNA: TGTGCCAGCAGCTCTACACTAAGTAGGGTACCCTACAATGAGCAGTTCTTC.